This T cell receptor beta chain emerged from a study of persistence of HIV-infected CD4 T cells. Findings and limits, study-wide: Compared with CD3/CD28-stimulated cells, CMV- and Gag-responding cells showed lower TCRbeta richness. Within sorted populations, more oligoclonal TCRs accompanied more oligoclonal proviruses.

Lysates of CMV-infected fibroblasts at roughly 10 ug/mL stimulated these cells. CD40L-negative CD69-negative CD45RO-high memory CD4+ T cells were sorted as populations depleted of antigen-responding cells. For at least 4 years, plasma HIV-1 RNA was undetectable (<50 copies/mL). Anti-CD28/CD49d costimulation, CD40-blocking antibody and enfuvirtide were given to CD8-depleted PBMCs for approximately 18 hours. The immunoSEQ assay was version 4, run in survey mode. Profiling relied on immunoSEQ multiplex PCR, and the TCRdb table lists in-frame clones only, not all of them. The sample lists 30,000 to 35,000 clones; roughly 82% were seen once. Concerning this clone: Its antigen is currently unknown.

Trimming removed 2 bases from V and 3 bases from J; junction bases left unmatched: 8. The CDR3 extends over 16 amino acids. CDR1 SGHVS and CDR2 FNYEAQ come from the germline V gene. Specimen: CD4+ T cells sorted from PBMCs after approximately 19-hour stimulation, collected from a patient who received antiretroviral therapy. The sequence was collected from an adult man with HIV who was CMV-seropositive. The V call is TRBV7-6, the J call TRBJ2-7; 9 nucleotides align to TRBD1. The CDR3 DNA reads as TGTGCCAGCAGCTTATCCCCGGGACAGGGTCTCTACGAGCAGTACTTC. Translated: CASSLSPGQGLYEQYF.